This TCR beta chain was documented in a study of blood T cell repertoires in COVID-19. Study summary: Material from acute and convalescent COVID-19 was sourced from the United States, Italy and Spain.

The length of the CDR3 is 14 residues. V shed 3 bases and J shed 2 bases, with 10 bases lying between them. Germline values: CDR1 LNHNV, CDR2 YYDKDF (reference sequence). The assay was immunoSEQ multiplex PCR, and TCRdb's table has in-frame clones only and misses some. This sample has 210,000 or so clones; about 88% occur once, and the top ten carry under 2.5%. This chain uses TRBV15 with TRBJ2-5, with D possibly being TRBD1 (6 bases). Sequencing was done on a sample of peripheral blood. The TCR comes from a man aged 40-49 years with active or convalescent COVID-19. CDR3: CATSRDSQQETQYF. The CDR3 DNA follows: TGTGCCACCAGCAGGGACAGTCAGCAAGAGACCCAGTACTTC.